These 22 T cell receptor beta chains share one sample of origin, sequenced in a study of T cell repertoires in cytomegalovirus infection. TCRdb passed the reads through MiXCR, listing each CDR3 protein once. The profile shows fewer than 200,000 distinct CDR3 sequences, around 20% of them singletons. The sequenced sample consisted of PBMCs. The receptors were gathered from a human donor in good health (CMV status not recorded). Some clones in this sample may be carry-over from other donors' samples.

This CDR3 reads CASSPSGRAAKNIQYF. The DNA of the CDR3 is TGTGCCAGCAGCCCTAGCGGGAGGGCCGCCAAAAACATTCAGTACTTC. V and J are TRBV5-4 and TRBJ2-4, with 12 bases lining up with TRBD2. The CDR3 loop spans 16 amino acids. The junction had 3 bases not matched to a gene; V was cut back by 4 bases and J by 1 base. In germline, CDR1 is SGHNT, CDR2 YYREEE (reference sequence).

This clonotype was observed at least ten times. The chain recombines TRBV7-2 with TRBJ1-5; D remains unclear. This CDR3 has 15 residues. Trimming removed 0 bases from V and 2 bases from J, with 8 bases in between. CDR1 and CDR2 from the germline V gene are SGHTA and FQGNSA. The CDR3 loop is CASSLAGNGNQPQHF. The CDR3 DNA reads as TGTGCCAGCAGCTTAGCTGGGAATGGCAATCAGCCCCAGCATTTT. The whole variable domain, remainder taken from reference TRBV7-2 and TRBJ1-5, is GAGVSQSPSNKVTEKGKDVELRCDPISGHTALYWYRQSLGQGLEFLIYFQGNSAPDKSGLPSDRFSAERTGGSVSTLTIQRTQQEDSAVYLCASSLAGNGNQPQHFGDGTRLSIL.

This clonotype appeared a few times. The chain joins TRBV28 to TRBJ2-5; the D is unclear. V lost 5 bases, J lost 3 bases, and 16 bases lay in between. The CDR3 has 15 amino acids. Germline loops: CDR1 MDHEN, CDR2 SYDVKM. The CDR3 region has the DNA TGTGCCAGCAGTGCCACTCTGGGGATTAAAGAGACCCAGTACTTC. It yields the protein CASSATLGIKETQYF.

This clonotype was detected a few times. The chain employs TRBV7-8 and TRBJ2-5; perhaps TRBD1 as D (5 bases). The V end was cut by 2 bases, the J end by 3 bases, with 10 bases between. From germline, CDR1 is SGHVS and CDR2 FQNEAQ. The CDR3 extends over 14 amino acids. The CDR3 DNA is TGTGCCAGCAGCTTACTGGACACCGAAGAGACCCAGTACTTC. This codes for CASSLLDTEETQYF.

Details on this clonotype: A single base separates this from a much larger clone, so it may be a read error. This chain links TRBV27 with TRBJ2-7, with D hard to call. CDR1 is MNHEY and CDR2 is SMNVEV in the germline V gene (reference sequence). Trimming left V 3 bases short and J 4 bases short, with 7 bases between. This CDR3 has 12 amino acids. For the CDR3, the DNA is TGTGCCAGCAGTTTGATGGGGTACGAGCAGTACTTC. Amino acid sequence: CASSLMGYEQYF.

CDR3 sequence: CASSITSRGNQPQHF. The DNA of the CDR3 is TGTGCCAGCAGTATCACTTCTCGGGGCAATCAGCCCCAGCATTTT. V is TRBV6-6 and J is TRBJ1-5; D is uncertain. In germline, CDR1 is MNHNY, CDR2 SVGAGI (reference sequence). V was cut by 5 bases and J by 2 bases, with 13 bases left in between. This CDR3 has 15 residues.

Here the CDR3 reads CASSLGGVVNEQFF. The DNA of the CDR3 is TGTGCCAGCAGCCTAGGGGGGGTAGTTAATGAGCAGTTCTTC. This rearrangement joins TRBV7-9 to TRBJ2-1, with a tentative D call TRBD2 (7 bases). CDR1 and CDR2 from the germline V gene are SEHNR and FQNEAQ (reference sequence). Trimming pared 5 bases from V and 7 bases from J, leaving 15 bases between. The CDR3 covers 14 residues.

The chain recombines TRBV19 with TRBJ1-6; 9 nucleotides match TRBD1. There are 22 residues in the CDR3. The V gene's germline CDR1 is LNHDA and CDR2 SQIVND (reference sequence). V was pared by 4 bases and J by 0 bases, with 19 bases of the junction left unmatched. This CDR3 reads CASSTRGQGMNVRSSYNSPLHF. The CDR3 DNA is TGTGCCAGTAGTACCCGCGGACAGGGGATGAACGTAAGGTCCTCCTATAATTCACCCCTCCACTTT.

This clonotype was observed at least ten times. The gene calls are TRBV7-2 and TRBJ1-6; the match to TRBD1 covers 11 bases. The CDR3 consists of 14 residues. V was clipped by 6 bases and J by 10 bases; unmatched bases: 5. Germline CDR1 reads SGHTA; CDR2 reads FQGNSA. CDR3 nucleotides: TGTGCCAGCAGGTCCGGGACAGGGGGATCACCCCTCCACTTT. It encodes CASRSGTGGSPLHF.

This chain uses TRBV28 with TRBJ2-5; D gene unclear. The CDR3 consists of 12 residues. V shed 8 bases and J shed 0 bases, with 7 bases lying between them. Germline CDR1 MDHEN, CDR2 SYDVKM. CDR3 nucleotide sequence: TGTGCCAGCCATGATTACCAAGAGACCCAGTACTTC. It yields the protein CASHDYQETQYF.

Ten or more counts support this clonotype. This chain joins TRBV7-9 and TRBJ1-1; no reliable D call. This CDR3 contains 12 residues. The V gene lost 3 bases and the J gene lost 3 bases, with 5 bases spanning the gap. Germline CDR1 SEHNR, CDR2 FQNEAQ (reference sequence). In nucleotides, the CDR3 is TGTGCCAGCAGCTTCTGGGACACTGAAGCTTTCTTT. Translated: CASSFWDTEAFF.

Comments on this clonotype: The junction does not match germline at one end; this may be a read error. The rearrangement uses TRBV7-3 and TRBJ2-5; a weak D match, TRBD1 (6 bases). The CDR3 has 13 residues. Germline V CDR1 and CDR2: SGHTA, FQGTGA. The CDR3 is CACSARDRETQYF. The CDR3 region has the DNA TGTGCCTGCAGCGCACGAGACAGGGAGACCCAGTACTTC.

The CDR3 is CASSDLYQETQYF. CDR3 bases: TGTGCCAGCAGCGATTTATACCAAGAGACCCAGTACTTC. This chain connects TRBV12-3 or TRBV12-4 to TRBJ2-5; D gene unclear. The CDR3 has 13 amino acids. The V end lost 6 bases, the J end lost 0 bases, and 8 bases lay between the germline ends.

The J gene is TRBJ1-6, the V gene TRBV10-3, with D unclear. V was pared by 4 bases and J by 7 bases, with 14 bases between. CDR1 ENHRY and CDR2 SYGVKD come from the germline V gene. The CDR3 extends over 15 amino acids. CDR3: CAISVDQVGNSPLHF. In DNA form, the CDR3 reads TGTGCCATCAGTGTCGACCAGGTCGGGAATTCACCCCTCCACTTT.

The sample holds many counts of this clonotype. V is TRBV12-3 or TRBV12-4 and J is TRBJ2-3; 8 bases agree with TRBD1. Trimming at V came to 6 bases and at J to 1 base, leaving 6 bases not matched to a gene. The CDR3 has 15 residues. The CDR3 loop is CASRTTGARTDTQYF. The CDR3 DNA reads TGTGCCAGCAGGACGACAGGGGCTCGCACAGATACGCAGTATTTT.

To note about this clonotype: Being one base from a much bigger clone, this may be a read error. The gene calls are TRBV3-1 and TRBJ2-1, with 13 bases identical to TRBD2. This CDR3 comprises 17 residues. The germline V gene encodes CDR1 LGHDT and CDR2 YNNKEL (reference sequence). CDR3 region: CARSHHQGLAGNNEQFF. CDR3 coding DNA: TGTGCCAGAAGCCACCACCAGGGACTAGCGGGGAACAATGAGCAGTTCTTC.

In its sample, this clonotype was seen many times. The rearrangement links TRBV7-2 to TRBJ2-5; 8 bases line up with TRBD1. The CDR3 extends over 14 amino acids. Germline assignment: CDR1 SGHTA and CDR2 FQGNSA. J was trimmed by 4 bases and V by 2 bases; bases with no gene match: 3. CDR3 sequence reads: CASSLNRGTETQYF. The DNA of the CDR3 is TGTGCCAGCAGCTTAAACAGGGGGACAGAGACCCAGTACTTC. The full variable domain, rest sourced from reference TRBV7-2 and TRBJ2-5, is GAGVSQSPSNKVTEKGKDVELRCDPISGHTALYWYRQSLGQGLEFLIYFQGNSAPDKSGLPSDRFSAERTGGSVSTLTIQRTQQEDSAVYLCASSLNRGTETQYFGPGTRLLVL.

This clonotype was detected many times. The V and J genes are TRBV7-9 and TRBJ2-3; D remains ambiguous. The CDR3 is made up of 15 amino acids. The germline CDR1 and CDR2 sequences are SEHNR and FQNEAQ (reference sequence). V dropped 1 base and J dropped 7 bases, with 15 bases sitting between them. The CDR3 reads CASSLDFSIVNTQYF. In DNA, the CDR3 is TGTGCCAGCAGCTTAGATTTCAGTATCGTCAATACGCAGTATTTT.

This clonotype showed up just a few times. This chain joins TRBV5-1 and TRBJ2-1; 11 bases map to TRBD2. J gave up 1 base and V 3 bases, and 6 bases lay outside the gene matches. This CDR3 contains 17 residues. From germline, CDR1 is SGHRS and CDR2 YFSETQ. The CDR3 reads CASSWGLAGGSYNEQFF. In nucleotides, the CDR3 is TGCGCCAGCAGCTGGGGTCTAGCGGGAGGATCCTACAATGAGCAGTTCTTC.

The J gene is TRBJ2-1, the V gene TRBV7-3; TRBD2 agrees at 12 bases. The V gene's germline CDR1 is SGHTA and CDR2 FQGTGA. There are 17 residues in the CDR3. V lost 5 bases and J lost 8; bases outside the gene matches: 13. CDR3 in amino acids: CASSPDISSGRGDEQFF. The DNA for the CDR3 is TGTGCCAGCAGCCCCGACATCTCTAGCGGGAGGGGCGATGAGCAGTTCTTC.

The V call is TRBV11-3, the J call TRBJ2-3; 9 nucleotides agree with TRBD2. J lost 2 bases, V lost 5 bases, and 5 bases had no gene match. The CDR3 totals 15 residues. The germline V gene encodes CDR1 SGHNT and CDR2 YENEEA. The DNA of the CDR3 is TGTGCCAGCAGCCCGGGCGGGGGGGCCACAGATACGCAGTATTTT. This codes for CASSPGGGATDTQYF.

The gene calls are TRBV30 and TRBJ2-7; D is uncertain. Trimming stripped 4 bases from V and 2 bases from J, with 15 bases between. Germline V gives CDR1 GTSNPN, CDR2 SVGIG (reference sequence). The CDR3 contains 14 residues. CDR3 bases: TGTGCCTGGACCTCGGCGCCAGCAGCCTACGAGCAGTACTTC. This gives the protein CAWTSAPAAYEQYF.